A single TCR beta chain is shown here with its context. Only in-frame clones appear in the TCRdb table, and some are missing; sequencing was by immunoSEQ multiplex PCR. This sample has some 660,000 clones, with 87% found just once. This entry belongs to a study of shared T cell receptors in the human thymus. These same records also appear under a second study, on human thymus T cells. From that study: The study used thymus tissue resected during corrective heart surgery.

The sample was thymocytes. The source of this sequence is a boy in the first two years of life with a congenital heart defect.

Here the CDR3 reads CSAVLLRDKHYEQYF. CDR3 bases: TGCAGCGCCGTTCTGCTCCGGGACAAACACTACGAGCAGTACTTC. This chain joins TRBV29-1 and TRBJ2-7; D is perhaps TRBD1 (6 bases). The CDR3 is 15 amino acids. Germline CDR1 is SQVTM and CDR2 is ANQGSEA. The V and J ends lost 7 bases and 3 bases respectively, with 22 bases between them.